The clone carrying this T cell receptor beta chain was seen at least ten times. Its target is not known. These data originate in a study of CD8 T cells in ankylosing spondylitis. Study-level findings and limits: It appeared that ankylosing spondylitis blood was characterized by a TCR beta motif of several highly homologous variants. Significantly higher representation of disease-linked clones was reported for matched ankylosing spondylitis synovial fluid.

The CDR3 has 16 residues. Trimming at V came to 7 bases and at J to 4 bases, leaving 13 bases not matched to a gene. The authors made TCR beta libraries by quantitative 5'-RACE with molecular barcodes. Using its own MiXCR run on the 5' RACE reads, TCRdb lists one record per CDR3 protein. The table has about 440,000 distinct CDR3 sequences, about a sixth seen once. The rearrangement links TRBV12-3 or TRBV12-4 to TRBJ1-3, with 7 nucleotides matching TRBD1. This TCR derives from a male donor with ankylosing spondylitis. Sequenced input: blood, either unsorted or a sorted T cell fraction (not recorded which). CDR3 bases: TGTGCCAGCACCCTGACCTCCGGGACAGCGGGAAACACCATATATTTT. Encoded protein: CASTLTSGTAGNTIYF.